This TCR beta chain was recovered during a study of cytotoxic CD8 clonotypes in ibrutinib-treated CLL. Overall study: Among patients, some 24 responded partially and 2 completely; roughly 15 then stayed remitted and some 12 progressed after median roughly 68 months.

Germline assignment: CDR1 SGHRS and CDR2 YFSETQ. The CDR3 sequence is 15 residues long. V was cut by 0 bases and J by 5 bases, with 13 bases left in between. Comments on this clone: The antigen remains unidentified.

Profiled with immunoSEQ multiplex PCR; TCRdb holds only in-frame clones, not every one. Counted here are 130,000 or so clones, about 72% occurring once; the ten biggest clones make up around 30%. Study results and limitations: Few clonotypes were public, and these shrank or held steady under treatment. Sampling times differed between sustained-remission and progressing patients. Clonality increased at ibrutinib response and stayed stable in sustained remission. At progression, however, it fell back toward baseline.

This receptor was taken from a human donor with chronic lymphocytic leukemia. The chain has TRBV5-1 and TRBJ2-3; maybe TRBD1 (5 bases). The source material was PBMCs, sampled after 12 months of ibrutinib treatment. The CDR3, as DNA: TGCGCCAGCAGCTTGGGGGGCGCTTCGGGAGATACGCAGTATTTT. This sequence encodes CASSLGGASGDTQYF.